The rows below give T cell receptor beta chains drawn from one sample of a study of T cell repertoires in cytomegalovirus infection. The antigens for these receptors are not known. TCRdb reanalysed the reads using MiXCR and keeps one entry per CDR3 protein. Of around 800,000 distinct CDR3 sequences listed, 30% to 35% are singletons. Sequences were derived from cultured CD8+ T cells from PBMCs, sampled from culture after CMV antigen stimulation. The origin of the receptors is a human donor in good health (CMV status not recorded). Some clones in this sample may be carry-over from other donors' samples. CDR3s leave out the opening cysteine and the closing phenylalanine or tryptophan.

>TRBJ1-2|TRBV7-8|15
ASSRGGGGTGNYGYT
>TRBJ2-3|TRBV6-1|14
ASSEYYGRYTDTQY
>TRBJ1-1|TRBV4-3|13
ASSQGTSRATEAF
>TRBJ1-1|TRBV10-3|11
ATAIVLNTEAF
>TRBJ1-1|TRBV3-1|15
ASSQEIRQGRNTEAF
>TRBJ1-2|TRBV6-1|12
ASSEARNFYGYT
>TRBJ2-4|TRBV27|14
ASSSYSDRVQNIQY
>TRBJ2-7|TRBV15|13
ATSRDRYPANEQY
>TRBJ1-2|TRBV19|11
ASSTRQFYGYT
>TRBJ1-1|TRBV12-3/TRBV12-4|14
ANSLALDGWNTEAF
>TRBJ1-1|TRBV4-1|16
ASSQGPGGVGVNTEAF
>TRBJ2-7|TRBV5-4|10
ASSVGREGQY
>TRBJ2-7|TRBV4-1|12
ASSQGAGAYEQY
>TRBJ2-1|TRBV18|13
ASSPTSGLYNEQF
>TRBJ1-3|TRBV18|14
ASSPPGSRSGNTIY
>TRBJ1-1|TRBV27|12
ASSSGGSFTEAF
>TRBJ2-1|TRBV5-6|10
ASSTEGREQF
>TRBJ1-2|TRBV6-1|12
ASSGWVVDYGYT
>TRBJ1-2|TRBV28|12
ASSSSWSPYGYT
>TRBJ1-1|TRBV6-5|13
ASTPTGGMNAEAF
>TRBJ2-1|TRBV5-6|9
ASRSTGGEF
>TRBJ1-4|TRBV27|12
ASRRIGTNEKLF
>TRBJ2-5|TRBV7-8|13
ASSLAGADQETQY
>TRBJ2-1|TRBV27|11
ATGLAGPREQF
>TRBJ1-2|TRBV11-2|15
ASSSWTGDSSRGGYT
>TRBJ2-1|TRBV28|11
ASSLPGFSEQF
>TRBJ2-2|TRBV5-1|10
ASHGSTGELF
>TRBJ1-6|TRBV5-4|15
ANSLGGGYGDNSPLH
>TRBJ2-2|TRBV2|13
ASETSGGNTGELF
>TRBJ1-1|TRBV7-8|13
ASSLAGEMNTEAF
>TRBJ1-5|TRBV10-2|14
ASSEGAGYSNQPQH
>TRBJ2-1|TRBV7-9|13
ASSPQGQNDNEQF
>TRBJ2-1|TRBV5-6|15
ASSLGFSAEAYNEQF
>TRBJ1-1|TRBV25-1|15
ASSESGQGRMDTEAF
>TRBJ1-5|TRBV6-2/TRBV6-3|18
ASSYSTGQGARPPKQPQH
>TRBJ1-2|TRBV29-1|11
SVEDGDSYGYT
>TRBJ1-5|TRBV18|14
ASSAYIGQEDQPQH
>TRBJ1-2|TRBV3-1|14
ASSQGDREDYYGYT
>TRBJ1-1|TRBV7-2|13
ASSLEPGIATEAF
>TRBJ1-1|TRBV10-3|11
AISESVGLGAF
>TRBJ2-1|TRBV19|12
ASSIGQGNNEQF
>TRBJ2-1|TRBV6-5|14
ASRRRLAGGRNEQF
>TRBJ1-1|TRBV7-4|12
ASSSQGLGTEAF
>TRBJ2-7|TRBV2|8
ASYRDEQY
>TRBJ2-2|TRBV28|13
ASSFEALGAGELF
>TRBJ1-1|TRBV19|12
ASSIADLRAEAF
>TRBJ2-5|TRBV7-6|13
ASSLIISPQETQY
>TRBJ2-7|TRBV2|12
ASAQPGQGDEQY